This is a list of T cell receptor beta chains from one sample in a study of cytomegalovirus exposure and HLA in healthy donors. Sequencing used immunoSEQ multiplex PCR; TCRdb keeps in-frame clones, though not all of them. Seen here are some 190,000 clones, over 80% observed once, and the top ten hold more than 1%. The sample comprised PBMCs. These receptor sequences come from a boy between 2 and 10 years old in good health and CMV-seronegative. Both conserved end residues are part of each CDR3. The D gene is left open where the match is weak. The listing skips clone size in some rows; elsewhere it reads once, few, many or a size class.

j_gene,v_gene,abundance,d_gene,CDR3nt,CDR3aa
TRBJ1-3,TRBV10-2,.,.,TGCGCCACCGGGGTATTTTGGAACACCATATATTTT,CATGVFWNTIYF
TRBJ2-3,TRBV6-1,.,.,TGTGCCAGCAGTCCTAGGACTTGGGCGCAGTATTTT,CASSPRTWAQYF
TRBJ1-6,TRBV7-8,.,TRBD1,TGTGCCAGCAGCTATTTCCCAGGGACAGGGCTTAGCTCCTATAATTCACCCCTCCACTTT,CASSYFPGTGLSSYNSPLHF
TRBJ2-2,TRBV2,.,.,TGTGCCAGCAGTGTCGGTCGGGTTAACACCGGGGAGCTGTTTTTT,CASSVGRVNTGELFF
TRBJ2-1,TRBV27,.,TRBD1,TGTGCCAGCAGTCCTGGACAGGTCCACAATGAGCAGTTCTTC,CASSPGQVHNEQFF
TRBJ2-1,TRBV7-9,.,TRBD2,TGTGCCAGCAGCTTAGAGGTTAGCGGGAGGCCCCACAATGAGCAGTTCTTC,CASSLEVSGRPHNEQFF
TRBJ2-1,TRBV2,once,TRBD2,TGTGCCAGCACTCTAGCGGGGGGGCGTAATGAGCAGTTCTTC,CASTLAGGRNEQFF
TRBJ2-1,TRBV30,.,TRBD1,TGTGCCTGGAGTCGGGGGACAGGCGGTAATGAGCAGTTCTTC,CAWSRGTGGNEQFF
TRBJ2-2,TRBV5-1,.,TRBD1,TGCGCCAGCAGCTACGGGACAGCGAACACCGGGGAGCTGTTTTTT,CASSYGTANTGELFF
TRBJ2-1,TRBV2,.,.,TGTGCCAGCAGGCCCGGGACACTTTTAGGTTTGAAGTTCTTC,CASRPGTLLGLKFF
TRBJ1-1,TRBV5-3,.,.,TGTGCCAGAAGCCTCCCTCTCCGAGGGTGCCGGAACACTGAAGCTTTCTTT,CARSLPLRGCRNTEAFF
TRBJ2-1,TRBV13,.,TRBD2,TGTGCCAGCAGCTCCACTAGCGGGGGGGAAAGCTCCTACAATGAGCAGTTCTTC,CASSSTSGGESSYNEQFF
TRBJ2-3,TRBV9,.,TRBD2,TGTGCCAGCAGCGGGGCTAGCGGGAGATCAGATACGCAGTATTTT,CASSGASGRSDTQYF
TRBJ2-1,TRBV9,.,TRBD2,TGTGCCAGCAGCGTAGCCCCTAGCGGCCAGACTGAGCAGTTCTTC,CASSVAPSGQTEQFF
TRBJ1-1,TRBV7-2,.,.,TGTGCCAGCAGCTTACAGGAAAACACTGAAGCTTTCTTT,CASSLQENTEAFF
TRBJ1-2,TRBV7-2,.,.,TGTGCCAGCAGCTTGAGGGCGGGGGGCTACACCTTC,CASSLRAGGYTF
TRBJ2-7,TRBV6-6,.,TRBD1,TGTGCCAGCAGTCAATGGGACAGGTCGTACGAGCAGTACTTC,CASSQWDRSYEQYF